One and the same sample provided the 9 T cell receptor beta chains below, sequenced in a study of blood T cell repertoires in COVID-19. Sequencing was performed with immunoSEQ multiplex PCR; in TCRdb, only in-frame clones are kept and a portion is missing. Of roughly 320,000 clones listed, around 90% are singletons. Sequenced material: peripheral blood. Every receptor here comes from a man between 65 and 79 years old with acute or convalescent COVID-19.

The rearrangement uses TRBV2 and TRBJ1-5; D remains unclear. V lost 6 bases and J 3 bases, leaving 15 bases between the germline ends. CDR1 is SNHLY, CDR2 FYNNEI, per germline. The CDR3 length is 15 residues. The CDR3 DNA reads as TGTGCCAGCAGCCCCGAGAGGAGCCTCAATCAGCCCCAGCATTTT. It is translated as CASSPERSLNQPQHF. Drawing the rest from reference TRBV2 and TRBJ1-5, the complete variable domain is EPEVTQTPSHQVTQMGQEVILRCVPISNHLYFYWYRQILGQKVEFLVSFYNNEISEKSEIFDDQFSVERPDGSNFTLKIRSTKLEDSAMYFCASSPERSLNQPQHFGDGTRLSIL.

The genes are TRBV5-1 and TRBJ2-7, with D unclear. Germline V gene lookup returns CDR1 SGHRS and CDR2 YFSETQ. The CDR3 loop spans 15 amino acids. V lost 3 bases and J 6 bases, leaving 19 bases between the germline ends. CDR3 amino acids: CASSSGRQAQSEQYF. CDR3 coding DNA: TGCGCCAGCAGCTCCGGTCGGCAGGCTCAATCCGAGCAGTACTTC.

This clone was seen a single time. V is TRBV11-3 and J is TRBJ2-7; TRBD1 aligns across 7 bases. The V and J ends lost 0 bases and 5 bases, in that order; junction bases with no gene match: 7. Germline-derived CDR1 and CDR2 are SGHNT and YENEEA. The length of the CDR3 is 15 residues. The CDR3 sequence is CASSLDSGQEDEQYF. The CDR3 coding sequence is TGTGCCAGCAGCTTAGATTCCGGACAGGAAGACGAGCAGTACTTC.

This clone was seen a handful of times. The rearrangement uses TRBV6-2 or TRBV6-3 and TRBJ1-6, with D hard to call. Germline CDR1 is MNHEY and CDR2 is SVGEGT. Trimming left V 5 bases short and J 10 bases short, with 12 bases between. CDR3 length: 13 residues. CDR3 sequence (DNA): TGTGCCAGCAGTCCAACGGGGAACTCACCCCTCCACTTT. Its translation is CASSPTGNSPLHF.

This clone has just one count. The chain has TRBV24-1 and TRBJ2-3; 8 positions match TRBD2. The CDR3 is 18 residues long. Germline assignment: CDR1 KGHDR and CDR2 SFDVKD. The trim removed 0 bases at V and 1 base at J, leaving 8 bases unmatched. CDR3 bases: TGTGCCACCAGTGATTTGCCGGGACTAGTCGCTGGCACAGATACGCAGTATTTT. Its translation is CATSDLPGLVAGTDTQYF.

This clone showed up just once. The chain is built from TRBV7-9 and TRBJ1-1, with D hard to call. Germline V gene lookup returns CDR1 SEHNR and CDR2 FQNEAQ (reference sequence). The CDR3 length is 12 residues. V was trimmed by 8 bases and J by 1 base, leaving 8 bases between them. CDR3 loop: CASQKWNTEAFF. In DNA form, the CDR3 reads TGTGCCAGCCAGAAATGGAACACTGAAGCTTTCTTT.

In regard to this clone: Within the sample, other DNA sequences also encode this same CDR3. CDR3 sequence: CASSPLAGGPGEQFF. CDR3 nucleotide sequence: TGCGCCAGCAGCCCGCTAGCGGGAGGGCCCGGTGAGCAGTTCTTC. This chain connects TRBV5-1 to TRBJ2-1; 12 bases are shared with TRBD2. Germline V gene data show CDR1 as SGHRS and CDR2 as YFSETQ. The CDR3 extends over 15 amino acids. The junction had 8 bases not matched to a gene; V was cut back by 4 bases and J by 9 bases.

The chain is built from TRBV2 and TRBJ1-3; D uncertain. The V gene's germline CDR1 is SNHLY and CDR2 FYNNEI. The CDR3 has 15 amino acids. V was clipped by 8 bases and J by 0 bases, with 14 bases between them. The CDR3 loop is CASLPSRSSGNTIYF. CDR3 in DNA: TGTGCCAGCTTACCGAGCAGGTCCTCTGGAAACACCATATATTTT.

The chain employs TRBV11-2 and TRBJ2-1, with D unclear. V shed 1 base and J shed 10 bases, with 11 bases lying between them. This CDR3 has 13 residues. CDR1 is SGHAT and CDR2 is FQNNGV in the germline V gene. CDR3 loop: CASSLVVASEQFF. The CDR3 bases are TGTGCCAGCAGCTTAGTCGTGGCTTCCGAGCAGTTCTTC.